This TCR beta chain was documented in a study of shared clonotypes between healthy human individuals. The donors, all of them Caucasian adults, lived in Nashville, Tennessee. Germline-derived CDR1 and CDR2 are LNHNV and YYDKDF (reference sequence). V lost 3 bases, J lost 5 bases, and 3 bases stayed unmatched. The CDR3 extends over 14 amino acids. Assay execution took place at the deep level. The repertoire was sequenced with immunoSEQ multiplex PCR; TCRdb's copy has only in-frame clones and lacks some. The profile shows 2 million to 2.5 million clones, approximately 90% of them singletons. Sequences were obtained from naive CD4+ T cells from PBMCs. Subset meaning: CD45RA+ positively selected. The chain recombines TRBV15 with TRBJ2-3; 9 bases are shared with TRBD1. The TCR originated in a man younger than 30 in good health. Some clones in this sample may be carry-over from other donors' samples. CDR3 nucleotide sequence: TGTGCCACCAGCAGGACAGGGGGGGGAGATACGCAGTATTTT. Encoded protein: CATSRTGGGDTQYF.